The clone carrying this TCR beta chain was seen a handful of times. The antigen is unknown. This entry comes from a study of cytomegalovirus exposure and HLA in healthy donors. Notes on the study in general: The majority of CMV-associated TCR beta chains were reported as apparently HLA-restricted in a later analysis.

The CDR3 is 16 amino acids. Germline CDR1 reads SGHTA; CDR2 reads FQGNSA. V was cut by 4 bases and J by 4 bases, with 19 bases left in between. The study ran its PCR with 60 Vbeta and 13 Jbeta primers. Generated by immunoSEQ multiplex PCR, the TCRdb table keeps only in-frame clones and is missing some. The data hold 150,000 or so clones, with approximately 83% observed a single time. The chain has TRBV7-2 and TRBJ2-5; D is unresolved. What was sequenced was PBMCs. The receptor's source is a male donor in good health and CMV-seronegative. The CDR3 DNA is TGTGCCAGCAGCTCGACGGTCCAGGCATTAACAGAGACCCAGTACTTC. Translating it yields CASSSTVQALTETQYF.